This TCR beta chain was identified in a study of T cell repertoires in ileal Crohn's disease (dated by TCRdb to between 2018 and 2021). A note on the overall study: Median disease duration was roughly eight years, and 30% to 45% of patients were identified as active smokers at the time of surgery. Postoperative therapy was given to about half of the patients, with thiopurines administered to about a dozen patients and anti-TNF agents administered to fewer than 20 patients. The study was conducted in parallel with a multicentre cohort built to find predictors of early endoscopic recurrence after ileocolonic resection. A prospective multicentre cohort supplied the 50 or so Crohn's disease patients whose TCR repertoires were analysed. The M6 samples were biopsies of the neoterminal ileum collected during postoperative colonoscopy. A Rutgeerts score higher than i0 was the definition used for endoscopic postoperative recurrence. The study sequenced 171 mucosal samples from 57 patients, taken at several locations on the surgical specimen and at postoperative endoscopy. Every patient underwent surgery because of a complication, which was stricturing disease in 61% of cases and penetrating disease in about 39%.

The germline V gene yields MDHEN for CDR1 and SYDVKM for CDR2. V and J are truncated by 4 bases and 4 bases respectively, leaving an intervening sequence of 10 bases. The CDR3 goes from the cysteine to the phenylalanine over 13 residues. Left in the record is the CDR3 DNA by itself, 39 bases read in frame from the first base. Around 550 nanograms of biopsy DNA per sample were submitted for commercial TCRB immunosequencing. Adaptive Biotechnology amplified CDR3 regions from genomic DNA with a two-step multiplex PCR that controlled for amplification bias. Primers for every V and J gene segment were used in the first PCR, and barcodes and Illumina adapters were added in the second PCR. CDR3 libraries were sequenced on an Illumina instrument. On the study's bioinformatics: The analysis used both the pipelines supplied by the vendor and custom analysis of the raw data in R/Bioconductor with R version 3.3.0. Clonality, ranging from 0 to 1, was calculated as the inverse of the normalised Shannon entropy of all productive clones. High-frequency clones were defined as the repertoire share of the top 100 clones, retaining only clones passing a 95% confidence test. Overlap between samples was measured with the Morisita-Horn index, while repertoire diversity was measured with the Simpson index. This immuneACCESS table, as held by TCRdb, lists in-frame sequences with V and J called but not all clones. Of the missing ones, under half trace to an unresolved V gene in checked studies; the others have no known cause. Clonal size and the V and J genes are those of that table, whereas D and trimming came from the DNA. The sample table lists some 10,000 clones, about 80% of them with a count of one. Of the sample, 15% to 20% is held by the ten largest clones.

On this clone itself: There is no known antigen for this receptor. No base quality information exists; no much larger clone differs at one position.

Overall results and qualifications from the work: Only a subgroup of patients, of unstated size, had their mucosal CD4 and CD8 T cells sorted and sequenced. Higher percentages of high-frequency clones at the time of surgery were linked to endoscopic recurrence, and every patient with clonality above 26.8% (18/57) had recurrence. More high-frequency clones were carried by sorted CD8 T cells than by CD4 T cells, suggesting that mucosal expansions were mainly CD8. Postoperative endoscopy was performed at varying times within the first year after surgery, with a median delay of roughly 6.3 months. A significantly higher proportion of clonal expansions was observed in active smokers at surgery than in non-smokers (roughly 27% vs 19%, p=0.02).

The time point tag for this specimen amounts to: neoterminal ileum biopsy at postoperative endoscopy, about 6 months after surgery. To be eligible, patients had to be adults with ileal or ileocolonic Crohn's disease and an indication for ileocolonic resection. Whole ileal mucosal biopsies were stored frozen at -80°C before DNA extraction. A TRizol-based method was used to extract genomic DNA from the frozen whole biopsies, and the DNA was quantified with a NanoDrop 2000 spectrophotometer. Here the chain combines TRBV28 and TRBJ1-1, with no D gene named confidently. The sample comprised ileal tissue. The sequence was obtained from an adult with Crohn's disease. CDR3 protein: CASSSADTTEAFF. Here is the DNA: TGTGCCAGCAGTTCGGCCGACACCACTGAAGCTTTCTTT.